This paragraph covers one T cell receptor (beta chain) sequence. This sample was included in a study of cytomegalovirus exposure and HLA in healthy donors. The PCR ran on 60 Vbeta and 13 Jbeta primers. Sequencing was performed with immunoSEQ multiplex PCR; in TCRdb, only in-frame clones are kept and a portion is missing. The sample includes some 120,000 clones, less than 75% of them seen just once. The V and J ends lost 10 bases and 4 bases, in that order; junction bases with no gene match: 12. This CDR3 comprises 15 residues. Germline lookup yields CDR1 MNHNS and CDR2 SASEGT. Sequenced sample: PBMCs. The chain uses TRBV6-1 and TRBJ1-5; TRBD1 matches at 8 bases. The receptor was derived from a woman aged 40 to 55 in good health and CMV-seropositive. The CDR3 region is CATRPRTGRNQPQHF. The CDR3 DNA reads as TGTGCCACCAGACCTCGGACAGGGCGGAATCAGCCCCAGCATTTT.